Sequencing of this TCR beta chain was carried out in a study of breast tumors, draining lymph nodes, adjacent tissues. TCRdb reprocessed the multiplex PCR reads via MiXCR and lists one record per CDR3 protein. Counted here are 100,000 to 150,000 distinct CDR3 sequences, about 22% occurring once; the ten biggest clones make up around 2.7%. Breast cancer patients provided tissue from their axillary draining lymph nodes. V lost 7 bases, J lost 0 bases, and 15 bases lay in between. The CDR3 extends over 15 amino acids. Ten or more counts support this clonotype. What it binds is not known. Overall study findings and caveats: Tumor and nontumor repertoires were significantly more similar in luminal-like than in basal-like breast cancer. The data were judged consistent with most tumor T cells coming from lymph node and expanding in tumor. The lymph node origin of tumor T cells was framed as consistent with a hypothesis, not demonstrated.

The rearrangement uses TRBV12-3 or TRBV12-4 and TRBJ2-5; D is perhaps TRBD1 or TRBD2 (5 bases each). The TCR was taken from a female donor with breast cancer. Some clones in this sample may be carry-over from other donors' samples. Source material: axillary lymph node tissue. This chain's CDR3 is CASKPGTRNQETQYF. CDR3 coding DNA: TGTGCCAGCAAGCCTGGGACGCGGAACCAAGAGACCCAGTACTTC.